The rows below give T cell receptor beta chains drawn from one sample of a study of shared clonotypes between healthy human individuals. TCRdb's copy holds only in-frame clones and misses some; the assay was immunoSEQ multiplex PCR. The table shows 600,000 to 700,000 clones, with around 78% occurring only once. The sequencing sample was made of memory CD4+ T cells sorted from blood. The receptors shown here come from a woman aged 25 to 39 in good health. Both conserved end residues are part of each CDR3. Each record gives: clone size, D gene, V gene, J gene, CDR3 protein, CDR3 DNA. A D gene is named only where the DNA matches it firmly. Some rows mark clone size as missing; the rest say once, few, many or name a class of expanded clone.

NA,NA,TRBV7-9,TRBJ1-1,CASSQRANRVPEAFF,TGTGCCAGCAGCCAGAGGGCAAACAGGGTACCTGAAGCTTTCTTT
NA,TRBD1,TRBV9,TRBJ2-2,CASSVSTGIGSGELFF,TGTGCCAGCAGCGTCTCGACAGGGATTGGTTCCGGGGAGCTGTTTTTT
NA,NA,TRBV19,TRBJ1-5,CASNTITDPGPNQPQHF,TGTGCCAGTAACACCATAACGGACCCCGGACCCAATCAGCCCCAGCATTTT
NA,NA,TRBV5-1,TRBJ2-3,CASRSGQSTDTQYF,TGCGCCAGCCGTTCAGGACAAAGCACAGATACGCAGTATTTT
NA,NA,TRBV6-5,TRBJ2-1,CASSYSGGGGEQFF,TGTGCCAGCAGTTACTCGGGGGGAGGGGGTGAGCAGTTCTTC
NA,NA,TRBV7-6,TRBJ2-1,CASSLGVTAENEQFF,TGTGCCAGCAGCTTAGGGGTGACCGCGGAAAATGAGCAGTTCTTC
NA,NA,TRBV5-1,TRBJ2-7,CASSFGDLLYEQYF,TGCGCCAGCAGCTTCGGGGACCTATTATACGAGCAGTACTTC
NA,NA,TRBV5-1,TRBJ2-7,CASSLSPSGYEQYF,TGCGCCAGCAGCTTGTCGCCTAGTGGGTACGAGCAGTACTTC
NA,NA,TRBV5-1,TRBJ2-7,CASSLGGDRFDEQYF,TGCGCCAGCAGCTTGGGAGGAGACAGGTTCGACGAGCAGTACTTC
NA,TRBD2,TRBV4-2,TRBJ2-3,CASSQDSGPNSDTQYF,TGTGCCAGCAGCCAAGATAGCGGGCCCAACAGTGATACGCAGTATTTT
NA,TRBD1,TRBV28,TRBJ1-2,CASSFPGQGGNYGYTF,TGTGCCAGCAGTTTCCCTGGACAGGGAGGAAACTATGGCTACACCTTC
NA,NA,TRBV19,TRBJ1-5,CASSKGLGQPQHF,TGTGCCAGTAGTAAGGGGCTGGGGCAGCCCCAGCATTTT
NA,NA,TRBV18,TRBJ2-2,CASSPNSGELFF,TGTGCCAGCTCACCTAACTCCGGGGAGCTGTTTTTT
NA,TRBD1,TRBV10-1,TRBJ2-7,CASSGTGTLGEQYF,TGCGCCAGCAGTGGGACAGGGACCCTCGGCGAGCAGTACTTC
NA,NA,TRBV7-9,TRBJ2-5,CASSLGSRDLETQYF,TGTGCCAGCAGCTTAGGGTCCCGGGACCTGGAGACCCAGTACTTC
NA,NA,TRBV29-1,TRBJ2-3,CSVGARTDTQYF,TGCAGCGTTGGGGCTCGAACAGATACGCAGTATTTT
NA,TRBD1,TRBV5-1,TRBJ2-3,CASSFDRGLTDTQYF,TGCGCCAGCAGCTTCGACAGGGGGCTGACAGATACGCAGTATTTT
NA,TRBD2,TRBV2,TRBJ2-5,CASRSTSGTGETQYF,TGTGCCAGCAGATCCACTAGCGGGACGGGAGAGACCCAGTACTTC
NA,TRBD2,TRBV28,TRBJ2-3,CASSFTGGGTDTQYF,TGTGCCAGCAGTTTTACGGGAGGCGGCACAGATACGCAGTATTTT
NA,NA,TRBV7-3,TRBJ2-2,CASSLGAENTGELFF,TGTGCCAGCAGCTTAGGGGCGGAGAACACCGGGGAGCTGTTTTTT
NA,NA,TRBV11-2,TRBJ1-1,CASSLGGWPEAFF,TGTGCCAGCAGCTTAGGGGGCTGGCCTGAAGCTTTCTTT
NA,NA,TRBV4-1,TRBJ2-1,CASSHGPQGNSYNEQFF,TGCGCCAGCAGCCACGGACCGCAGGGAAACTCCTACAATGAGCAGTTCTTC
NA,TRBD2,TRBV29-1,TRBJ2-5,CSVEGVASGSLETQYF,TGCAGCGTTGAAGGGGTGGCTAGCGGGAGTTTAGAGACCCAGTACTTC
NA,NA,TRBV5-1,TRBJ1-3,CASRISSGNTIYF,TGCGCCAGCCGCATAAGTTCTGGAAACACCATATATTTT
few,NA,TRBV5-1,TRBJ2-7,CASSLDRYEQYF,TGCGCCAGCAGCTTAGATCGGTACGAGCAGTACTTC
NA,TRBD2,TRBV2,TRBJ2-7,CASREGLAGGEQYF,TGTGCCAGCCGAGAAGGACTAGCGGGAGGTGAGCAGTACTTC
NA,NA,TRBV5-6,TRBJ2-3,CASSLGQAPDTQYF,TGTGCCAGCAGCTTGGGTCAAGCGCCGGATACGCAGTATTTT
NA,TRBD2,TRBV5-1,TRBJ2-7,CASSLESSGSSEQYF,TGCGCCAGCAGCTTGGAAAGTAGCGGGAGTAGCGAGCAGTACTTC
NA,NA,TRBV20-1,TRBJ1-5,CSARGEQPQHF,TGCAGTGCTAGGGGAGAGCAGCCCCAGCATTTT
NA,NA,TRBV4-1,TRBJ1-5,CASSQDGWDDQPQHF,TGCGCCAGCAGCCAAGACGGATGGGACGATCAGCCCCAGCATTTT
NA,TRBD1,TRBV5-6,TRBJ2-1,CASSSGQGGEQFF,TGTGCCAGCAGCTCGGGACAGGGAGGGGAGCAGTTCTTC
few,NA,TRBV5-1,TRBJ2-5,CASSLVGSQETQYF,TGCGCCAGCAGCTTGGTTGGGAGCCAAGAGACCCAGTACTTC
NA,NA,TRBV4-1,TRBJ2-3,CASSPGRPTPGGDTQYF,TGCGCCAGCAGCCCAGGTAGGCCAACCCCCGGAGGAGATACGCAGTATTTT
NA,NA,TRBV28,TRBJ2-6,CASMKGAGANVLTF,TGTGCCAGCATGAAGGGGGCTGGGGCCAACGTCCTGACTTTC
few,NA,TRBV5-1,TRBJ2-6,CASKMVFSGANVLTF,TGCGCCAGCAAAATGGTGTTCTCTGGGGCCAACGTCCTGACTTTC
NA,NA,TRBV7-2,TRBJ1-3,CASSLALGAGNTIYF,TGTGCCAGCAGCTTAGCGCTGGGGGCTGGAAACACCATATATTTT
NA,TRBD2,TRBV5-3,TRBJ2-4,CATTRTSGRAGNIQYF,TGTGCCACCACCCGGACTAGCGGGAGGGCCGGGAACATTCAGTACTTC
few,TRBD1,TRBV7-2,TRBJ1-2,CASSWTGTLGYTF,TGTGCCAGCAGCTGGACAGGGACGCTTGGCTACACCTTC
few,NA,TRBV5-1,TRBJ1-6,CASSYSGTEGSPLHF,TGCGCCAGCAGCTACTCCGGGACGGAGGGATCACCCCTCCACTTT
few,NA,TRBV11-2,TRBJ1-2,CASSRGAYGYTF,TGTGCCAGCAGCCGGGGGGCCTATGGCTACACCTTC
once,TRBD2,TRBV5-1,TRBJ2-1,CASSLGSGGDYNEQFF,TGCGCCAGCAGCTTGGGGAGCGGGGGAGACTACAATGAGCAGTTCTTC
many,NA,TRBV29-1,TRBJ2-1,CSVLSWRAGNEQFF,TGCAGCGTTTTATCTTGGAGAGCCGGCAATGAGCAGTTCTTC
NA,NA,TRBV9,TRBJ1-2,CASSVAQGPHTF,TGTGCCAGCAGCGTAGCCCAGGGACCACACACCTTC
NA,TRBD1,TRBV4-1,TRBJ2-6,CASSQGDRGVSGANVLTF,TGCGCCAGCAGCCAAGGGGACAGGGGGGTTTCTGGGGCCAACGTCCTGACTTTC
NA,NA,TRBV4-1,TRBJ2-1,CASSYDGGSYNEQFF,TGCGCCAGCAGCTACGACGGGGGCTCCTACAATGAGCAGTTCTTC
NA,TRBD2,TRBV5-1,TRBJ2-7,CASRLGGDYEQYF,TGCGCCAGCAGACTTGGGGGGGACTACGAGCAGTACTTC
NA,NA,TRBV5-1,TRBJ1-1,CASSLETPPGTEAFF,TGCGCCAGCAGCTTGGAAACCCCACCGGGCACTGAAGCTTTCTTT
NA,TRBD1,TRBV30,TRBJ2-7,CAWSHTGTGTGSYEQYF,TGTGCCTGGAGTCATACCGGGACAGGGACGGGGTCCTACGAGCAGTACTTC
NA,NA,TRBV19,TRBJ2-2,CASIGRVLSNTGELFF,TGTGCCAGTATAGGTCGAGTACTTTCGAACACCGGGGAGCTGTTTTTT
NA,NA,TRBV7-8,TRBJ1-4,CASSRPSALNEKLFF,TGTGCCAGCAGCCGGCCTAGTGCCCTTAATGAAAAACTGTTTTTT
NA,TRBD1,TRBV2,TRBJ2-7,CASSDTGQGFWQYF,TGTGCCAGCAGTGATACTGGACAGGGATTTTGGCAGTACTTC
NA,NA,TRBV19,TRBJ2-7,CARGHLYEQYF,TGTGCCAGAGGCCATCTCTACGAGCAGTACTTC
NA,NA,TRBV7-2,TRBJ1-4,CASSLTAHNEKLFF,TGTGCCAGCAGCTTAACGGCACATAATGAAAAACTGTTTTTT
few,TRBD2,TRBV5-1,TRBJ2-1,CASSPSSGGYNEQFF,TGCGCCAGCAGCCCCTCTAGCGGGGGATACAATGAGCAGTTCTTC
NA,TRBD2,TRBV5-1,TRBJ2-1,CASSGSGSDNEQFF,TGCGCCAGCAGCGGAAGCGGGAGCGACAATGAGCAGTTCTTC